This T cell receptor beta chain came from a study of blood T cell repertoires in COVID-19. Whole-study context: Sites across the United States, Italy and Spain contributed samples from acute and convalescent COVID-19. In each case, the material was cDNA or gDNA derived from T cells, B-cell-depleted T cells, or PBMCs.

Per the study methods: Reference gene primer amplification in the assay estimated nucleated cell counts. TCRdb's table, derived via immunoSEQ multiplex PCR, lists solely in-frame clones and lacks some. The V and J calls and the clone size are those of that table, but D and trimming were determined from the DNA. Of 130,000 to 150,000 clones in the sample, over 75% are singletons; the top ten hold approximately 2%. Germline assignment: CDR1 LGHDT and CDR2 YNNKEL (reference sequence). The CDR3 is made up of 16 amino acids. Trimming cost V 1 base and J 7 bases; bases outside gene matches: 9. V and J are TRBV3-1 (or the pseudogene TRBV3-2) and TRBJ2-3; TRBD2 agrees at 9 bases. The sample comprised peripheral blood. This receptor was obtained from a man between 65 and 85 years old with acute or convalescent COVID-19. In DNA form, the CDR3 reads TGTGCCAGCAGCCAAGGCGGGGGGGCCCTATCTAATACGCAGTATTTT. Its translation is CASSQGGGALSNTQYF.